This is a list of T cell receptor beta chains from one sample in a study of CD8 T cells in ankylosing spondylitis. TCRdb called the 5' RACE reads again in MiXCR, with one record for every CDR3 protein. The data show under 200,000 distinct CDR3 sequences, roughly 13% seen once. Sequencing input: blood, either unsorted or a sorted T cell fraction (not recorded which). The receptors shown here come from a female donor with ankylosing spondylitis or in good health (not recorded which). Each CDR3 is given with its conserved first and last residue. Each record gives: D gene, clone size, J gene, V gene, CDR3 protein, CDR3 DNA. The D gene is left open where the match is weak. Not all rows give a size; the values are once, few, many and, for expanded clones, a class.

>-|-|TRBJ1-1|TRBV12-3/TRBV12-4
CATSLGGRNTEAFF
TGTGCCACCAGCCTCGGGGGTCGAAACACTGAAGCTTTCTTT
>-|many|TRBJ2-6|TRBV28
CASSPVGMGANVLTF
TGTGCCAGCAGTCCCGTCGGGATGGGGGCCAACGTCCTGACTTTC
>TRBD2|few|TRBJ2-5|TRBV9
CASNPGGGSETQYF
TGTGCCAGCAACCCGGGAGGAGGGAGTGAGACCCAGTACTTC
>-|few|TRBJ1-6|TRBV7-2
CASSFVLNSPLHF
TGTGCCAGCAGCTTTGTCCTGAATTCACCCCTCCACTTT
>-|many|TRBJ1-5|TRBV28
CASSTNTGNQPQHF
TGTGCCAGCAGTACAAACACAGGAAATCAGCCCCAGCATTTT
>-|many|TRBJ2-3|TRBV7-9
CASSLPVDAAVTQYF
TGTGCCAGCAGCTTACCCGTGGACGCGGCTGTTACGCAGTATTTT
>TRBD2|-|TRBJ2-1|TRBV7-9
CASSLLAGLHNEQFF
TGTGCCAGCAGCCTACTAGCGGGACTTCACAATGAGCAGTTCTTC
>-|few|TRBJ2-7|TRBV20-1
CSASGVEPRYEQYF
TGCAGTGCTAGTGGGGTCGAGCCGCGCTACGAGCAGTACTTC
>-|many|TRBJ2-2|TRBV15
CATSGGPRTGELFF
TGTGCCACCAGCGGCGGACCGAGGACCGGGGAGCTGTTTTTT
>-|many|TRBJ1-5|TRBV5-1
CASSVDGNQPQHF
TGCGCCAGCAGCGTGGACGGTAATCAGCCCCAGCATTTT
>TRBD2|few|TRBJ2-3|TRBV7-2
CASSRGAGEDTQYF
TGTGCCAGCAGCAGAGGGGCGGGAGAGGATACGCAGTATTTT
>TRBD1|-|TRBJ1-1|TRBV20-1
CSARDPDRVNTEAFF
TGCAGTGCTAGAGATCCGGACAGGGTGAACACTGAAGCTTTCTTT
>TRBD1|-|TRBJ2-7|TRBV28
CASSPPGTGGYEQYF
TGTGCCAGCAGTCCTCCCGGGACAGGGGGCTACGAGCAGTACTTC
>-|many|TRBJ2-5|TRBV20-1
CSAPRRLGLGAQYF
TGCAGTGCTCCCCGCCGACTCGGGCTGGGGGCCCAGTACTTC
>TRBD1|few|TRBJ1-3|TRBV7-8
CASSFRQGSGNTIYF
TGTGCCAGCAGCTTTCGACAGGGTTCTGGAAACACCATATATTTT
>-|few|TRBJ2-7|TRBV7-3
CASSKSYYEQYF
TGTGCCAGCAGCAAATCTTACTACGAGCAGTACTTC
>-|few|TRBJ2-3|TRBV20-1
CSATTRAAGGTDTQYF
TGCAGTGCTACAACTCGCGCGGCAGGGGGCACAGATACGCAGTATTTT
>TRBD1|-|TRBJ1-2|TRBV20-1
CSARDLGQGGGYTF
TGCAGTGCTAGAGATCTGGGACAGGGTGGCGGCTACACCTTC
>TRBD2|many|TRBJ2-1|TRBV12-3/TRBV12-4
CASSFGGSSYNEQFF
TGTGCCAGCAGTTTCGGGGGGAGCTCCTACAATGAGCAGTTCTTC
>-|many|TRBJ2-3|TRBV20-1
CSARDFQDTDTQYF
TGCAGTGCTAGAGATTTTCAGGACACAGATACGCAGTATTTT
>-|-|TRBJ1-5|TRBV7-9
CASTRDGDNQPQHF
TGTGCCAGCACCAGGGACGGAGACAATCAGCCCCAGCATTTT
>TRBD2|many|TRBJ2-7|TRBV20-1
CSAVGLAGSYEQYF
TGCAGTGCTGTAGGACTAGCGGGGTCCTACGAGCAGTACTTC
>TRBD2|many|TRBJ2-1|TRBV5-5
CASSLAAGAYNEQFF
TGTGCCAGCAGCTTAGCAGCGGGAGCTTACAATGAGCAGTTCTTC
>-|many|TRBJ2-1|TRBV9
CASSVRGIYGEQFF
TGTGCCAGCAGCGTACGGGGGATTTACGGTGAGCAGTTCTTC
>-|many|TRBJ1-1|TRBV6-2/TRBV6-3
CASSYHGERAEAFF
TGTGCCAGCAGTTACCACGGGGAGCGGGCTGAAGCTTTCTTT
>-|many|TRBJ2-6|TRBV5-1
CASSLAPGSGANVLTF
TGCGCCAGCAGCTTGGCCCCGGGATCTGGGGCCAACGTCCTGACTTTC
>TRBD2|many|TRBJ2-1|TRBV4-3
CASSSVTSGHNEQFF
TGCGCCAGCAGCTCAGTAACTAGCGGACACAATGAGCAGTTCTTC
>TRBD1|-|TRBJ1-6|TRBV20-1
CSAARDRDSPLHF
TGCAGTGCTGCCCGGGACAGGGATTCACCCCTCCACTTT
>-|-|TRBJ2-1|TRBV10-3
CAISELGTHGNEQFF
TGTGCCATCAGTGAGCTGGGCACCCATGGCAATGAGCAGTTCTTC
>TRBD2|-|TRBJ2-7|TRBV6-2/TRBV6-3
CAIAGGHEQYF
TGTGCCATCGCGGGAGGCCACGAGCAGTACTTC
>TRBD1|many|TRBJ1-2|TRBV29-1
CSAKPTGPYGYTF
TGCAGCGCCAAACCGACAGGGCCCTATGGCTACACCTTC
>-|-|TRBJ1-5|TRBV20-1
CSARFWGHNSNQPQHF
TGCAGTGCTAGGTTTTGGGGGCATAACAGCAATCAGCCCCAGCATTTT
>-|many|TRBJ1-6|TRBV20-1
CSARQGGMNSPLHF
TGCAGTGCTAGACAGGGAGGAATGAATTCACCCCTCCACTTT